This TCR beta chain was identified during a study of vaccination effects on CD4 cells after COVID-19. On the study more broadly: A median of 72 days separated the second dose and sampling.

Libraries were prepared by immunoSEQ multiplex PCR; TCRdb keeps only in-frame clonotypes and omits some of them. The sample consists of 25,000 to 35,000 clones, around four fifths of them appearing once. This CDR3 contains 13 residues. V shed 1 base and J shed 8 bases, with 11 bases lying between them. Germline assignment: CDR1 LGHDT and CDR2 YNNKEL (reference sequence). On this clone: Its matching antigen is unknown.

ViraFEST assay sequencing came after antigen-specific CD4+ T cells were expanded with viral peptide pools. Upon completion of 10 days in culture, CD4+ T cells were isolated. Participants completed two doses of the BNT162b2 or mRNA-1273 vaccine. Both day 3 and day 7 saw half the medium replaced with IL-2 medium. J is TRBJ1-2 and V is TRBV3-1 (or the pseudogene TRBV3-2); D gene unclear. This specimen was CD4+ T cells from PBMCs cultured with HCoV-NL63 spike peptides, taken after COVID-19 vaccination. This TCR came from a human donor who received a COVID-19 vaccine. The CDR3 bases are TGTGCCAGCAGCCAAGGGGTCGGTAAGGGCTACACCTTC. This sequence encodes CASSQGVGKGYTF.